The 19 T cell receptor beta chains presented below share a single source sample, sequenced in a study of preoperative IRX-2 immunotherapy in early breast cancer. The assay was immunoSEQ multiplex PCR, and TCRdb's table has in-frame clones only and misses some. The sample has some 29,000 clones; 90% are singletons. The treatment denotes: preoperative locoregional IRX-2 cytokine immunotherapy. This sample was gathered from a patient treated with IRX-2 immunotherapy. These receptors were obtained from a human donor with breast cancer.

This rearrangement joins TRBV7-2 to TRBJ2-2, with 10 bases matching TRBD2. Germline CDR1 reads SGHTA; CDR2 reads FQGNSA. This CDR3 is built from 14 residues. Trimming at V came to 7 bases and at J to 5 bases, leaving 4 bases not matched to a gene. The CDR3 protein is CASNPLAGTGELFF. CDR3 coding DNA: TGTGCCAGCAACCCACTAGCGGGAACCGGGGAGCTGTTTTTT.

Regarding this clone: Other nucleotide sequences in the sample specify the same CDR3. The J gene is TRBJ2-7, the V gene TRBV11-2, with a tentative D call TRBD2 (5 bases). Trimming cost V 5 bases and J 3 bases, with 8 bases left between them. There are 12 residues in the CDR3. CDR1 SGHAT and CDR2 FQNNGV come from the germline V gene. This CDR3 is CASSLDFYEQYF. For the CDR3, the DNA is TGTGCCAGCAGCCTGGACTTCTACGAGCAGTACTTC.

A single count supports this clone. The chain couples TRBV5-5 to TRBJ1-5; no reliable D call. The V gene's germline CDR1 is SGHKS and CDR2 YYEKEE (reference sequence). Trimming removed 2 bases from V and 6 bases from J, with 3 bases in between. The CDR3 contains 11 residues. As DNA, the CDR3 is TGTGCCAGCAGCTTTTTTCAGCCCCAGCATTTT. Protein: CASSFFQPQHF.

This chain connects TRBV27 to TRBJ1-6, with D uncertain. V was clipped by 2 bases and J by 12 bases, with 8 bases between them. In germline, CDR1 is MNHEY, CDR2 SMNVEV (reference sequence). The CDR3 loop spans 12 amino acids. The CDR3: CASSLPGGPLHF. The DNA of the CDR3 is TGTGCCAGCAGTTTACCAGGCGGACCCCTCCACTTT.

The rearrangement links TRBV7-9 to TRBJ2-3, with 10 bases that match TRBD2. CDR1 is SEHNR, CDR2 FQNEAQ, per germline (reference sequence). Trimming took 4 bases from V and 6 from J; bases not matched to a gene: 7. The CDR3 has 15 residues. CDR3 protein: CASSSGLAIGDTQYF. The DNA for the CDR3 is TGTGCCAGCAGCTCGGGACTAGCGATCGGCGATACGCAGTATTTT. The whole variable domain, remainder taken from reference TRBV7-9 and TRBJ2-3, is DTGVSQNPRHKITKRGQNVTFRCDPISEHNRLYWYRQTLGQGPEFLTYFQNEAQLEKSRLLSDRFSAERPKGSFSTLEIQRTEQGDSAMYLCASSSGLAIGDTQYFGPGTRLTVL.

J is TRBJ1-2 and V is TRBV6-5, with D unresolved. The CDR3 totals 14 residues. CDR1 is MNHEY, CDR2 SVGAGI, per germline. V was shortened by 5 bases and J by 4 bases, with 14 bases between the two germline ends. The CDR3 DNA follows: TGTGCCAGCAGTAGGGAAGTTTTCTCCTATGGCTACACCTTC. Its protein product is CASSREVFSYGYTF.

This clone came up once. The genes are TRBV18 and TRBJ1-1; 10 bases fit TRBD1. Germline V gene data show CDR1 as KGHSH and CDR2 as LQKENI. V lost 4 bases to trimming and J lost 5 bases; unmatched junction nucleotides: 10. CDR3 length: 16 residues. The CDR3 DNA reads as TGTGCCAGCTCACTGAAAGCGGACAGGGGGACAACTGAAGCTTTCTTT. Its translation: CASSLKADRGTTEAFF. Using reference TRBV18 and TRBJ1-1 for the parts outside the CDR3, the full variable domain is NAGVMQNPRHLVRRRGQEARLRCSPMKGHSHVYWYRQLPEEGLKFMVYLQKENIIDESGMPKERFSAEFPKEGPSILRIQQVVRGDSAAYFCASSLKADRGTTEAFFGQGTRLTVV.

V usage is TRBV5-1 and J usage is TRBJ2-7, with TRBD2 identical over 15 bases. The length of the CDR3 is 17 residues. The germline V gene has CDR1 SGHRS and CDR2 YFSETQ. V shed 4 bases and J 1 base; nucleotides not matched to a gene: 6. The CDR3 region is CASSTGLAGGPSYEQYF. CDR3 nucleotide sequence: TGCGCCAGCAGCACTGGACTAGCGGGAGGGCCATCCTACGAGCAGTACTTC.

The V call is TRBV7-2, the J call TRBJ2-3, with D tentatively TRBD2 (5 bases). Germline V CDR1 and CDR2: SGHTA, FQGNSA. V lost 1 base and J 2 bases, leaving 16 bases between the germline ends. The CDR3 runs 17 residues. CDR3 coding DNA: TGTGCCAGCAGCTTAGGGGGAGCAAACCCGCACACAGATACGCAGTATTTT. It translates to CASSLGGANPHTDTQYF.

The chain is built from TRBV18 and TRBJ1-4; D call uncertain. Germline V gene lookup returns CDR1 KGHSH and CDR2 LQKENI. Trimming left V 6 bases short and J 7 bases short, with 12 bases between. The CDR3 runs 13 residues. The CDR3 protein is CASSFTGSEKLFF. The CDR3, as DNA: TGTGCCAGCTCGTTTACGGGTTCTGAAAAACTGTTTTTT.

This chain uses TRBV21-1 with TRBJ2-2; the D call in the table, TRBD1, was not verified against the DNA. TRBV21-1 is given as a pseudogene. The CDR3 contains 14 residues. Written as DNA, the CDR3 is TGTGCCAGTCCGGGACAGGAGGTAGGCGGGGAGCTGTTTTTT. This gives the protein CASPGQEVGGELFF.

V usage is TRBV7-2 and J usage is TRBJ1-1; D is possibly TRBD1 (5 bases). This CDR3 is 14 amino acids long. V was pared by 1 base and J by 6 bases, with 12 bases between. Germline V CDR1 and CDR2: SGHTA, FQGNSA. The CDR3 nucleotides read TGTGCCAGCAGCTTAGACACAGGCGGCTCTGAAGCTTTCTTT. Protein: CASSLDTGGSEAFF.

This chain links TRBV7-2 with TRBJ1-6; no reliable D call. This CDR3 spans 12 amino acids. CDR1 is SGHTA and CDR2 is FQGNSA in the germline V gene. V shed 1 base and J shed 5 bases, with 0 bases lying between them. The CDR3 here is CASSLDNSPLHF. DNA of the CDR3: TGTGCCAGCAGCTTAGATAATTCACCCCTCCACTTT. The full variable domain, with the rest looked up from reference TRBV7-2 and TRBJ1-6, is GAGVSQSPSNKVTEKGKDVELRCDPISGHTALYWYRQSLGQGLEFLIYFQGNSAPDKSGLPSDRFSAERTGGSVSTLTIQRTQQEDSAVYLCASSLDNSPLHFGNGTRLTVT.

The genes are TRBV9 and TRBJ1-6, with 7 bases identical to TRBD1. The length of the CDR3 is 15 residues. CDR1 and CDR2 (germline): SGDLS, YYNGEE. Trimming took 6 bases from V and 7 from J; bases not matched to a gene: 10. CDR3 sequence: CASTASGQLNSPLHF. The CDR3 DNA follows: TGTGCCAGCACGGCCTCGGGACAGTTAAATTCACCCCTCCACTTT.

This clone was picked up one time. The V gene is TRBV29-1, the J gene TRBJ2-1, with 7 bases matching TRBD1. The CDR3 is made up of 15 amino acids. The germline V gene encodes CDR1 SQVTM and CDR2 ANQGSEA. The CDR3, as DNA: TGCAGTCCGTCTGTGAGGACAGGTGGAAACAATGAGCAGTTCTTC. Translation: CSPSVRTGGNNEQFF.

The J gene is TRBJ2-5, the V gene TRBV11-2; weak D call: TRBD2 (6 bases). CDR3 length: 14 residues. Deletions cut 4 bases from V and 7 bases from J, with 16 bases between. Germline V gene lookup returns CDR1 SGHAT and CDR2 FQNNGV. CDR3 loop: CASSSGTLDGTQYF. CDR3 coding DNA: TGTGCCAGCAGCTCCGGGACTCTCGACGGGACCCAGTACTTC.

The rearrangement uses TRBV18 and TRBJ2-6; a possible D gene is TRBD1 (6 bases). The germline CDR1 and CDR2 sequences are KGHSH and LQKENI. This CDR3 spans 16 amino acids. V gave up 3 bases and J gave up 0 bases, with 9 bases separating them. CDR3: CASSPGQPSGANVLTF. For the CDR3, the DNA is TGTGCCAGCTCACCTGGACAGCCCTCTGGGGCCAACGTCCTGACTTTC.

The chain joins TRBV6-1 to TRBJ1-2, with 8 bases aligning to TRBD1. The V gene's germline CDR1 is MNHNS and CDR2 SASEGT. The junction had 5 bases not matched to a gene; V was cut back by 4 bases and J by 4 bases. This CDR3 region has 14 residues. CDR3 bases: TGTGCCAGCAGTGCCGGACAGGGTAGCTATGGCTACACCTTC. The encoded protein is CASSAGQGSYGYTF.

The rearrangement uses TRBV5-1 and TRBJ2-3; D gene unclear. CDR1 and CDR2 from the germline V gene are SGHRS and YFSETQ. The CDR3 loop spans 15 amino acids. V was pared by 0 bases and J by 0 bases, with 8 bases between. Here the CDR3 reads CASSLGGSSTDTQYF. CDR3 DNA: TGCGCCAGCAGCTTGGGGGGAAGTAGCACAGATACGCAGTATTTT.